This T cell receptor (beta chain) is from a study of cytomegalovirus exposure and HLA in healthy donors. V shed 8 bases, J shed 9 bases, and the junction held 4 bases outside the gene matches. The CDR3 consists of 13 residues. The germline CDR1 and CDR2 sequences are MNHEY and SVGAGI. The PCR ran on 60 Vbeta and 13 Jbeta primers. Under the authors' procedure: There were around 77 million unique TCR beta chains by a later count, and approximately 11 million of them were shared. Produced via immunoSEQ multiplex PCR; TCRdb's table is partial and in-frame only. V, J and clone size derive from that table, while D and trimming were established from the DNA sequence. This table has about 90,000 clones, roughly 70% appearing once. As regards this clone: The antigen remains undetermined.

Regarding the study as a whole: Fewer N-insertions than the roughly 670-donor mean were reportedly shown by an Asian-associated ancestry cluster in a later analysis.

The clonotype comes from a woman between 45 and 65 years old in good health and CMV-seropositive. V gene TRBV6-5 combines with J gene TRBJ1-6; 10 bases match TRBD1. Specimen: PBMCs. The CDR3 loop is CASSRDRGSPLHF. The CDR3 DNA sequence: TGTGCCAGCTCTCGGGACAGGGGTTCACCCCTCCACTTT.